The 32 T cell receptor beta chains listed next were all sequenced from one sample in a study of blood T cell repertoires in COVID-19. Method: immunoSEQ multiplex PCR; TCRdb's copy keeps in-frame clones and lacks some. Of some 320,000 clones detected, 89% appear once; the ten largest clones hold over 4%. What was sequenced was PBMCs or T cells enriched from blood (not recorded which). The source is a man in his 60s who had recovered from COVID-19.

V is TRBV9 and J is TRBJ2-3; 14 positions match TRBD2. This CDR3 spans 14 amino acids. CDR1 and CDR2 (germline): SGDLS, YYNGEE. V trimming: 7 bases; J trimming: 4 bases; junction bases outside the gene matches: 2. Here the CDR3 reads CASGTSGSADTQYF. The DNA of the CDR3 is TGTGCCAGCGGGACTAGCGGGAGCGCAGATACGCAGTATTTT.

Note on this clone: Other DNA sequences in the same sample also yield this CDR3. The genes are TRBV28 and TRBJ1-2; 8 bases fit TRBD1. The germline V gene has CDR1 MDHEN and CDR2 SYDVKM. The CDR3 contains 14 residues. J was trimmed by 5 bases and V by 3 bases; bases with no gene match: 5. CDR3 sequence reads: CASSFSGGGYGYTF. DNA for the CDR3: TGTGCCAGCAGTTTCTCAGGGGGCGGATATGGCTACACCTTC.

The chain carries TRBV4-1 and TRBJ2-7; D may be TRBD2 (6 bases). The CDR3 has 17 amino acids. CDR1 and CDR2 from the germline V gene are MGHRA and YSYEKL. V was clipped by 3 bases and J by 0 bases, with 18 bases between them. The CDR3 spells CASSQARDFESSYEQYF. The CDR3 DNA reads TGCGCCAGCAGCCAGGCCAGGGACTTCGAGAGCTCCTACGAGCAGTACTTC.

V is TRBV27 and J is TRBJ2-1; D may be TRBD2 (5 bases). Trimming left V 5 bases short and J 0 bases short, with 11 bases between. This CDR3 spans 15 amino acids. The germline gives CDR1 MNHEY, CDR2 SMNVEV (reference sequence). The CDR3 region has the DNA TGTGCCAGCAGTGGAGGACTGCCCTCCTACAATGAGCAGTTCTTC. Translation: CASSGGLPSYNEQFF.

This chain links TRBV6-5 with TRBJ2-7, with D possibly matching TRBD1 (6 bases). The CDR3 loop spans 13 amino acids. Trimming cost V 6 bases and J 3 bases, with 12 bases left between them. Germline CDR1 and CDR2: MNHEY and SVGAGI. Here the CDR3 reads CASSQGQYYEQYF. The CDR3 DNA reads TGTGCCAGCAGCCAAGGACAGTACTACGAGCAGTACTTC.

The chain recombines TRBV24-1 with TRBJ2-1; 13 bases map to TRBD2. Unmatched junction bases numbered 6, after V lost 3 bases and J lost 8 bases. Per germline, CDR1 KGHDR and CDR2 SFDVKD. This CDR3 contains 16 residues. The CDR3 here is CATSDTGLAGLDEQFF. The CDR3 DNA reads as TGTGCCACCAGTGATACGGGACTAGCGGGATTGGATGAGCAGTTCTTC.

The CDR3 reads CATSDSSGRANYNEQFF. CDR3 DNA: TGTGCCACCAGTGACTCTAGCGGGAGGGCCAATTACAATGAGCAGTTCTTC. The V call is TRBV24-1, the J call TRBJ2-1; TRBD2 aligns across 12 bases. Germline CDR1 reads KGHDR; CDR2 reads SFDVKD. The CDR3 runs 17 residues. V trimming: 4 bases; J trimming: 4 bases; junction bases outside the gene matches: 7.

The rearrangement joins TRBV19 to TRBJ2-7, with TRBD2 matching over 10 bases. Unmatched junction bases numbered 11, after V lost 7 bases and J lost 2 bases. This CDR3 region has 16 residues. The V gene's germline CDR1 is LNHDA and CDR2 SQIVND (reference sequence). The CDR3 DNA follows: TGTGCCAGTACTGCGTCGGGACTAGCGACGACCTACGAGCAGTACTTC. It specifies CASTASGLATTYEQYF. Complete variable domain (other parts from reference TRBV19 and TRBJ2-7): DGGITQSPKYLFRKEGQNVTLSCEQNLNHDAMYWYRQDPGQGLRLIYYSQIVNDFQKGDIAEGYSVSREKKESFPLTVTSAQKNPTAFYLCASTASGLATTYEQYFGPGTRLTVT.

The V and J genes are TRBV19 and TRBJ2-3, with 7 bases matching TRBD2. V trimming: 10 bases; J trimming: 1 base; junction bases outside the gene matches: 8. CDR3 length: 14 amino acids. The V gene's germline CDR1 is LNHDA and CDR2 SQIVND (reference sequence). CDR3: CATMVAGGTDTQYF. In DNA form, the CDR3 reads TGTGCCACCATGGTTGCGGGAGGCACAGATACGCAGTATTTT.

The chain has TRBV19 and TRBJ1-5, with TRBD1 matching over 10 bases. Per the germline V gene, CDR1 is LNHDA and CDR2 is SQIVND (reference sequence). This CDR3 spans 16 amino acids. V was pared by 3 bases and J by 7 bases, with 9 bases of the junction left unmatched. The CDR3 loop is CASSIIGQGGDQPQHF. CDR3 sequence (DNA): TGTGCCAGTAGTATCATCGGACAGGGGGGAGACCAGCCCCAGCATTTT.

This rearrangement joins TRBV10-3 to TRBJ2-1; D is unclear. This CDR3 contains 15 residues. V dropped 11 bases and J dropped 2 bases, with 19 bases sitting between them. CDR1 ENHRY and CDR2 SYGVKD come from the germline V gene. CDR3 sequence reads: CAAGPLLPAYNEQFF. As DNA, the CDR3 is TGTGCCGCAGGCCCACTTCTCCCGGCCTACAATGAGCAGTTCTTC.

The rearrangement uses TRBV5-6 and TRBJ1-5; 7 nucleotides agree with TRBD1. Losses at the gene ends were 3 bases for V and 3 bases for J; bases not matched to a gene: 3. CDR3 size: 14 residues. CDR1 and CDR2 from the germline V gene are SGHDT and YYEEEE. The CDR3 nucleotides are TGTGCCAGCAGCTCGGGACAGCACAATCAGCCCCAGCATTTT. Its protein is CASSSGQHNQPQHF.

V gene TRBV6-2 or TRBV6-3 combines with J gene TRBJ1-5; D is unresolved. Trimming pared 5 bases from V and 5 bases from J, leaving 13 bases between. CDR3 length: 14 amino acids. Germline V gene sequence: CDR1 MNHEY, CDR2 SVGEGT. CDR3 amino acids: CASSGESGHQPQHF. The CDR3 nucleotides are TGTGCCAGCAGTGGGGAGAGTGGCCATCAGCCCCAGCATTTT.

The V and J genes are TRBV28 and TRBJ2-1; no definite D call. Germline CDR1 reads MDHEN; CDR2 reads SYDVKM. Trimming took 1 base from V and 7 from J, leaving 11 bases between them. This CDR3 is 14 amino acids long. CDR3 coding DNA: TGTGCCAGCAGTTTATCGTCCTCTTCGAATGAGCAGTTCTTC. Its translation is CASSLSSSSNEQFF.

The V call is TRBV15, the J call TRBJ2-1; 13 bases line up with TRBD2. The CDR3 spans 18 residues. V trimming: 3 bases; J trimming: 0 bases; junction bases outside the gene matches: 5. Per the germline V gene, CDR1 is LNHNV and CDR2 is YYDKDF (reference sequence). In DNA form, the CDR3 reads TGTGCCACCAGCAGGACCGGGACTAGCGGGATCTCCTACAATGAGCAGTTCTTC. Protein sequence: CATSRTGTSGISYNEQFF.

V and J are TRBV19 and TRBJ1-1; 7 positions agree with TRBD1. Germline V gives CDR1 LNHDA, CDR2 SQIVND (reference sequence). The CDR3 sequence is 13 residues long. Unmatched junction bases numbered 5, after V lost 5 bases and J lost 5 bases. The CDR3 sequence is CASSSGGRTEAFF. The DNA for the CDR3 is TGTGCCAGTAGTTCAGGGGGTCGGACTGAAGCTTTCTTT.

The chain uses TRBV6-5 and TRBJ2-2; maybe TRBD1 (6 bases). Trimming took off 6 bases at V and 5 bases at J, with 16 bases between the two ends. The CDR3 sequence is 15 residues long. Germline CDR1 is MNHEY and CDR2 is SVGAGI. DNA of the CDR3: TGTGCCAGCAGACCCCCCAGGGGAACTACCGGGGAGCTGTTTTTT. Encoded protein: CASRPPRGTTGELFF.

The table lists this clone with a count of one. V gene TRBV5-1 combines with J gene TRBJ1-1; D is possibly TRBD1 (5 bases). The CDR3 totals 16 residues. Germline CDR1 SGHRS, CDR2 YFSETQ. V lost 0 bases, J lost 3 bases, and 15 bases lay in between. CDR3 in amino acids: CASSLARDSGDTEAFF. DNA of the CDR3: TGCGCCAGCAGCTTGGCCCGGGACTCTGGGGACACTGAAGCTTTCTTT.

Written as DNA, the CDR3 is TGCGCCAGCAGCCACCAGACAGAATCCTACGAGCAGTACTTC. It is translated as CASSHQTESYEQYF. The rearrangement links TRBV4-3 to TRBJ2-7, with D maybe TRBD1 (5 bases). V lost 3 bases to trimming and J lost 1 base, with 10 bases between them. This CDR3 has 14 residues. The V gene's germline CDR1 is LGHNA and CDR2 YSLEER.

The chain links TRBV30 to TRBJ2-7; possibly TRBD2 for D (5 bases). V was cut by 2 bases and J by 4 bases, with 24 bases left in between. From germline, CDR1 is GTSNPN and CDR2 SVGIG (reference sequence). The CDR3 sequence is 17 residues long. CDR3 coding DNA: TGTGCCTGGAGTAGGCCGGCGGGCCTCTCCTCCGTATACGAGCAGTACTTC. It is translated as CAWSRPAGLSSVYEQYF.

CDR3 protein: CASSLGGEAGNLYEQYF. Written as DNA, the CDR3 is TGTGCCAGCAGCTTAGGGGGCGAAGCGGGAAACCTGTACGAGCAGTACTTC. The chain has TRBV7-6 and TRBJ2-7; 7 nucleotides line up with TRBD2. The CDR3 sequence is 17 residues long. The germline V gene encodes CDR1 SGHVS and CDR2 FNYEAQ. Losses at the gene ends were 1 base for V and 4 bases for J; bases not matched to a gene: 13. Full variable domain (outside the CDR3, taken from reference TRBV7-6 and TRBJ2-7): GAGVSQSPRYKVTKRGQDVALRCDPISGHVSLYWYRQALGQGPEFLTYFNYEAQQDKSGLPNDRFSAERPEGSISTLTIQRTEQRDSAMYRCASSLGGEAGNLYEQYFGPGTRLTVT.

V usage is TRBV7-8 and J usage is TRBJ2-7, with 8 bases lining up with TRBD2. The germline gives CDR1 SGHVS, CDR2 FQNEAQ. The CDR3 has 14 residues. V lost 1 base, J lost 4 bases, and 3 bases stayed unmatched. The CDR3 region is CASSLGPSGYEQYF. The CDR3 DNA follows: TGTGCCAGCAGCTTAGGCCCTAGCGGGTACGAGCAGTACTTC.

J is TRBJ1-1 and V is TRBV6-6, with 11 bases fitting TRBD1. The J segment lost 10 bases and the V segment lost 6 bases, leaving 7 bases of the junction unmatched. The CDR3 length is 13 residues. CDR1 and CDR2 (germline): MNHNY, SVGAGI (reference sequence). The CDR3 is CASRESGQGVAFF. The CDR3 bases are TGTGCCAGCAGAGAATCGGGACAGGGGGTAGCTTTCTTT.

The CDR3 DNA reads as TGTGCCAGCAGCGCTCAGGGGCTGGGGACCCAGTACTTC. Protein: CASSAQGLGTQYF. V and J are TRBV9 and TRBJ2-5, with D possibly matching TRBD1 (6 bases). V lost 3 bases and J lost 7, with 13 bases in between. This CDR3 has 13 residues. CDR1 SGDLS and CDR2 YYNGEE come from the germline V gene.

The chain uses TRBV19 and TRBJ1-5; 8 bases are a match to TRBD1. V was pared by 6 bases and J by 0 bases, with 7 bases of the junction left unmatched. Germline V gene sequence: CDR1 LNHDA, CDR2 SQIVND (reference sequence). There are 16 residues in the CDR3. The CDR3 here is CASRPSDRDSNQPQHF. As DNA, the CDR3 is TGTGCCAGTAGACCCTCGGACAGGGATAGCAATCAGCCCCAGCATTTT.

This chain uses TRBV30 with TRBJ1-2; 7 nucleotides match TRBD1. The length of the CDR3 is 14 residues. CDR1 is GTSNPN and CDR2 is SVGIG in the germline V gene (reference sequence). The junction had 16 bases not matched to a gene; V was cut back by 8 bases and J by 7 bases. The CDR3 nucleotides are TGTGCCCTCCTCTTGACAGGGCGGTTCGTTGGCTACACCTTC. It specifies CALLLTGRFVGYTF. The full variable domain, rest sourced from reference TRBV30 and TRBJ1-2, is SQTIHQWPATLVQPVGSPLSLECTVEGTSNPNLYWYRQAAGRGLQLLFYSVGIGQISSEVPQNLSASRPQDRQFILSSKKLLLSDSGFYLCALLLTGRFVGYTFGSGTRLTVV.

This rearrangement joins TRBV24-1 to TRBJ2-1; 8 nucleotides line up with TRBD1. The CDR3 runs to 15 residues. The germline gives CDR1 KGHDR, CDR2 SFDVKD. The V and J ends lost 7 bases and 1 base, in that order; junction bases with no gene match: 5. CDR3 residues: CATSLGTGSYNEQFF. CDR3 nucleotide sequence: TGTGCCACCAGCTTGGGGACAGGTTCCTACAATGAGCAGTTCTTC.

The V and J genes are TRBV29-1 and TRBJ2-7; tentative D call: TRBD1 (5 bases). Germline CDR1 reads SQVTM; CDR2 reads ANQGSEA. V lost 2 bases and J lost 4, with 9 bases in between. The CDR3 covers 12 residues. CDR3 region: CSVERGRYEQYF. The CDR3 coding sequence is TGCAGCGTTGAAAGGGGAAGGTACGAGCAGTACTTC.

The J gene is TRBJ1-4, the V gene TRBV7-9; D is perhaps TRBD1 (6 bases). Germline CDR1 is SEHNR and CDR2 is FQNEAQ (reference sequence). CDR3 size: 15 residues. V gave up 5 bases and J gave up 0 bases, with 10 bases separating them. The CDR3 reads CASSPGTTTNEKLFF. DNA for the CDR3: TGTGCCAGCAGCCCCGGGACAACAACTAATGAAAAACTGTTTTTT.

This CDR3 reads CATSDSLWTSGSYEQFF. The DNA of the CDR3 is TGTGCCACCAGTGATAGCCTTTGGACTAGCGGGTCATATGAGCAGTTCTTC. J is TRBJ2-1 and V is TRBV24-1; the match to TRBD2 covers 11 bases. Trimming took 3 bases from V and 8 from J; bases not matched to a gene: 11. The germline CDR1 and CDR2 sequences are KGHDR and SFDVKD. The CDR3 length is 17 residues.

V usage is TRBV2 and J usage is TRBJ2-3, with TRBD2 matching over 8 bases. V was clipped by 6 bases and J by 1 base; unmatched bases: 6. This CDR3 comprises 15 residues. Germline CDR1 reads SNHLY; CDR2 reads FYNNEI. For the CDR3, the DNA is TGTGCCAGCAGGGTCGGACTAGCTGGCACAGATACGCAGTATTTT. Protein sequence: CASRVGLAGTDTQYF.

This clone showed up just a few times. The chain is built from TRBV19 and TRBJ1-6, with 9 bases that match TRBD1. CDR1 and CDR2 from the germline V gene are LNHDA and SQIVND (reference sequence). The junction had 11 bases not matched to a gene; V was cut back by 9 bases and J by 8 bases. The CDR3 has 15 residues. In DNA, the CDR3 is TGTGCCAGCCGCAGGACAGGGGCGCTGGATTCACCCCTCCACTTT. It specifies CASRRTGALDSPLHF. Variable domain in full (rest from reference TRBV19 and TRBJ1-6): DGGITQSPKYLFRKEGQNVTLSCEQNLNHDAMYWYRQDPGQGLRLIYYSQIVNDFQKGDIAEGYSVSREKKESFPLTVTSAQKNPTAFYLCASRRTGALDSPLHFGNGTRLTVT.